Here is one T cell receptor beta chain with its context. This specimen belongs to a study of OX40 agonist ivuxolimab in advanced cancers. Method: immunoSEQ multiplex PCR; TCRdb's copy keeps in-frame clones and lacks some. The sample yields 75,000 to 100,000 clones, around four fifths seen once. Trimming took off 7 bases at V and 10 bases at J, with 14 bases between the two ends. Germline CDR1 is SNHLY and CDR2 is FYNNEI. The CDR3 is made up of 13 amino acids. The receptor was isolated from an adult with an advanced solid tumor such as melanoma, head and neck, liver or kidney cancer. V gene TRBV2 combines with J gene TRBJ1-6; D remains unclear. This sample comprised CD4+ or CD8+ T cells sorted from blood, obtained in a trial of the OX40 agonist ivuxolimab. The CDR3 DNA reads TGTGCCAGCATTGGGTGGGTAGAGTCACCCCTCCACTTT. It encodes CASIGWVESPLHF.